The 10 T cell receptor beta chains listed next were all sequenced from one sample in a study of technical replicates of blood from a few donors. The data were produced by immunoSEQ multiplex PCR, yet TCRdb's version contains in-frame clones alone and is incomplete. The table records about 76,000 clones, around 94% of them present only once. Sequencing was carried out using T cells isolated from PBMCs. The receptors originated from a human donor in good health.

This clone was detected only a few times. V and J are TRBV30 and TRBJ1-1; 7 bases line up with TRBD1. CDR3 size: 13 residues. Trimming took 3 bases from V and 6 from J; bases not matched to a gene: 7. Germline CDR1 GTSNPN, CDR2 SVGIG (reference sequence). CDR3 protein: CAWRERQGPEAFF. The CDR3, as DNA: TGTGCCTGGAGGGAAAGACAGGGCCCTGAAGCTTTCTTT.

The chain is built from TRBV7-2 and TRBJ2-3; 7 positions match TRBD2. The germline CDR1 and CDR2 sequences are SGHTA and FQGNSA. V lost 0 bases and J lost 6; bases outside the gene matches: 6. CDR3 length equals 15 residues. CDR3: CASSLASGGPDTQYF. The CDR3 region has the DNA TGTGCCAGCAGCTTAGCCTCGGGAGGCCCTGATACGCAGTATTTT. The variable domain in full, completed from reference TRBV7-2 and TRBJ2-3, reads GAGVSQSPSNKVTEKGKDVELRCDPISGHTALYWYRQSLGQGLEFLIYFQGNSAPDKSGLPSDRFSAERTGGSVSTLTIQRTQQEDSAVYLCASSLASGGPDTQYFGPGTRLTVL.

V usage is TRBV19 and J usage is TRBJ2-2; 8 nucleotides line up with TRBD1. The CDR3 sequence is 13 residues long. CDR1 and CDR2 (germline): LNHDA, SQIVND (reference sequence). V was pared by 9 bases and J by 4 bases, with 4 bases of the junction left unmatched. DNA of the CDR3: TGTGCCAGCAGGGGGCTCGGCACCGGGGAGCTGTTTTTT. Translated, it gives CASRGLGTGELFF.

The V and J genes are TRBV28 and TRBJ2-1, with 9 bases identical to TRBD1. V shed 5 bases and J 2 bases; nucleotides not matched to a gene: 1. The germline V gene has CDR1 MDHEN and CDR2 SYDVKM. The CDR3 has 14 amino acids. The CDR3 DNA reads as TGTGCCAGCAGTCGACAGGGGGCCTACAATGAGCAGTTCTTC. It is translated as CASSRQGAYNEQFF.

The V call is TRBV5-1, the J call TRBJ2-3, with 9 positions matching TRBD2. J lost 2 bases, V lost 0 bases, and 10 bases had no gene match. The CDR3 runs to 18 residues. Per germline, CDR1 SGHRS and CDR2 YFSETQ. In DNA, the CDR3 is TGCGCCAGCAGCTTGGCAGTAACTAGCGGGTCCTTCACAGATACGCAGTATTTT. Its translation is CASSLAVTSGSFTDTQYF.

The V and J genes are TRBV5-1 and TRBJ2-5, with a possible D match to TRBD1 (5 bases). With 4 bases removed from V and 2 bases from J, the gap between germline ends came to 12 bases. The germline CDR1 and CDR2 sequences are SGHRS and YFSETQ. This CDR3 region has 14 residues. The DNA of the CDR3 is TGCGCCAGCAGCCAAATGACAGAACAAGAGACCCAGTACTTC. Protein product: CASSQMTEQETQYF.

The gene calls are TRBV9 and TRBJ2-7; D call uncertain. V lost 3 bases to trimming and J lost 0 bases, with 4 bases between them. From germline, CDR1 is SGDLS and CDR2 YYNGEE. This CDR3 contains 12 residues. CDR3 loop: CASSGSSYEQYF. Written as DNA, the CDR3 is TGTGCCAGCAGCGGGAGCTCCTACGAGCAGTACTTC.

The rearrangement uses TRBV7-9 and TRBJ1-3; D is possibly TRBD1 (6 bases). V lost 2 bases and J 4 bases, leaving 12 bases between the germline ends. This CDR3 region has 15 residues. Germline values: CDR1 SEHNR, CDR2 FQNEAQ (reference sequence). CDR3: CASSLRQDEGNTIYF. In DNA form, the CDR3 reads TGTGCCAGCAGCTTAAGACAGGATGAAGGAAACACCATATATTTT. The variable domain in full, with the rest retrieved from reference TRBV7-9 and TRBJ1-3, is DTGVSQNPRHKITKRGQNVTFRCDPISEHNRLYWYRQTLGQGPEFLTYFQNEAQLEKSRLLSDRFSAERPKGSFSTLEIQRTEQGDSAMYLCASSLRQDEGNTIYFGEGSWLTVV.

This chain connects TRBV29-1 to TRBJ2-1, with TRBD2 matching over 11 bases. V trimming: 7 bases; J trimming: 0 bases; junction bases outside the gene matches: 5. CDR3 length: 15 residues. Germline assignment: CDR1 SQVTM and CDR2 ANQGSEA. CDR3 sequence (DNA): TGCAGCGCGGGACTAGCGGTTAGCTCCTACAATGAGCAGTTCTTC. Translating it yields CSAGLAVSSYNEQFF.

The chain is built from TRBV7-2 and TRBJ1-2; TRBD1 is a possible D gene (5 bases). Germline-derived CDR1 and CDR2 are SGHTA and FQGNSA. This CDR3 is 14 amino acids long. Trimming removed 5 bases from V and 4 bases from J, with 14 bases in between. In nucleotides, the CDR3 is TGTGCCAGCAGCGCTCGGACAAACAGCTATGGCTACACCTTC. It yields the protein CASSARTNSYGYTF. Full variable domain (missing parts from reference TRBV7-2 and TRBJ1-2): GAGVSQSPSNKVTEKGKDVELRCDPISGHTALYWYRQSLGQGLEFLIYFQGNSAPDKSGLPSDRFSAERTGGSVSTLTIQRTQQEDSAVYLCASSARTNSYGYTFGSGTRLTVV.